Listed below are T cell receptor beta chains from one sample, sequenced in a study of technical replicates of blood from a few donors. TCRdb's table, derived via immunoSEQ multiplex PCR, lists solely in-frame clones and lacks some. The data contain about 80,000 clones, about 91% of them seen just once; the ten biggest clones take up 0.39%. Sequenced input: T cells isolated from PBMCs. The receptors were gathered from a human donor in good health. Each CDR3 is given with its conserved first and last residue. Fields, in order: J gene, V gene, clone size, D gene, CDR3 DNA, CDR3 protein. A D gene is named only where the DNA matches it firmly. Clone size is stated in some rows and not others, as once, few, many or a class when expanded.

TRBJ2-5 TRBV7-2 . TRBD2 TGTGCCAGCAGCCCAGGGCGGGAGGGTAAAGAGACCCAGTACTTC CASSPGREGKETQYF
TRBJ1-4 TRBV4-2 . TRBD1 TGTGCCAGCAGCCAAGGGATGGGACAGGCTAATGAAAAACTGTTTTTT CASSQGMGQANEKLFF
TRBJ1-2 TRBV9 . TRBD1 TGTGCCAGCAGCCCAACAGGGGCAGCTAACTATGGCTACACCTTC CASSPTGAANYGYTF
TRBJ2-2 TRBV27 . . TGTGCCAGTGGGGGCCTCTACACCGGGGAGCTGTTTTTT CASGGLYTGELFF
TRBJ2-3 TRBV1 . . TGCACCAGCAGAGAGGTGCTAGCGGGATTAGCAGATACGCAGTATTTT CTSREVLAGLADTQYF
TRBJ1-4 TRBV27 . . TGTGCCTCCCAGGCAGGGGACGAAAAACTGTTTTTT CASQAGDEKLFF
TRBJ2-5 TRBV9 . . TGTGCCAGCAGCACTGACTCCCGGGAGACCCAGTACTTC CASSTDSRETQYF
TRBJ1-1 TRBV5-6 . . TGTGCCAGCAGCTTGGTCGGCAGGGAGAACACTGAAGCTTTCTTT CASSLVGRENTEAFF
TRBJ2-2 TRBV2 . TRBD2 TGTGCCAGCAGTGATGCTAGCGGAGGGGCCGGGGAGCTGTTTTTT CASSDASGGAGELFF
TRBJ2-7 TRBV19 . . TGTGCCAGTAGTATGTGGCGGGAACTAAACGAGCAGTACTTC CASSMWRELNEQYF
TRBJ1-1 TRBV25-1 . TRBD1 TGTGCCAGCAGTGAACGACGGACAGGGAACACTGAAGCTTTCTTT CASSERRTGNTEAFF
TRBJ2-1 TRBV6-1 . TRBD1 TGTGCCAGCAGCCCGGGACAGGGAGTCAATGAGCAGTTCTTC CASSPGQGVNEQFF
TRBJ2-7 TRBV30 . . TGTGCCTGGAGTGTAGGGACTGGGGAGAGGCAGTACTTC CAWSVGTGERQYF
TRBJ2-7 TRBV9 . TRBD2 TGTGCCAGCAGCGAGGGACTAGCGGCCTACGAGCAGTACTTC CASSEGLAAYEQYF
TRBJ1-2 TRBV4-3 . . TGCGCCAGCAGCCAAAGGGGGACCCTTAGGAACGGCTACACCTTC CASSQRGTLRNGYTF
TRBJ2-7 TRBV11-2 . . TGTGCCAGCAGCTTACTACACGAGCAGTACTTC CASSLLHEQYF
TRBJ2-7 TRBV7-9 . TRBD2 TGTGCCAGCAGCCATAGCGGGAGGTCCTACGAGCAGTACTTC CASSHSGRSYEQYF
TRBJ2-7 TRBV5-4 . TRBD2 TGTGCCAGCAGCTCGAAGGGACTAGCGGGACCAACCTACGAGCAGTACTTC CASSSKGLAGPTYEQYF
TRBJ2-7 TRBV16 once TRBD1 TGTGCCAGCAGCCAGACAGGGGGCAACTACGAGCAGTACTTC CASSQTGGNYEQYF
TRBJ2-1 TRBV9 . . TGTGCCAGCAGCTCTCCTCCGGCTACTAGCTCCTACAATGAGCAGTTCTTC CASSSPPATSSYNEQFF
TRBJ2-7 TRBV4-2 . TRBD2 TGTGCCAGCAGCGAGACTAGCGGAGAGTTATACGAGCAGTACTTC CASSETSGELYEQYF
TRBJ2-4 TRBV27 . . TGTGCCAGCAGTTCAGAAGCCAAAAACATTCAGTACTTC CASSSEAKNIQYF
TRBJ2-7 TRBV27 . . TGTGCCAGCAGTTTCGGACCAGCGGCCTACGAGCAGTACTTC CASSFGPAAYEQYF
TRBJ2-7 TRBV6-1 . TRBD2 TGTGCCAGCAGAAAGGGACTAGCGGGAGGCTACGAGCAGTACTTC CASRKGLAGGYEQYF
TRBJ1-1 TRBV27 . . TGTGCCAGCAGTTTCGTGACAGGCACTGAAGCTTTCTTT CASSFVTGTEAFF
TRBJ2-3 TRBV10-3 . . TGTGCCATCAGTGAGGCATTAGATACTAGCACAGATACGCAGTATTTT CAISEALDTSTDTQYF
TRBJ2-1 TRBV30 once . TGTGCCTGTGACTACAGCTCCTACAATGAGCAGTTCTTC CACDYSSYNEQFF
TRBJ2-7 TRBV5-4 . TRBD1 TGTGCCAGCAGCCCGGGACAGGGGGCCTACGAGCAGTACTTC CASSPGQGAYEQYF
TRBJ1-3 TRBV25-1 . . TGTGCCAGCAGTGAATATTCAGGGATCGGTGGAAACACCATATATTTT CASSEYSGIGGNTIYF
TRBJ2-3 TRBV4-1 . . TGCGCCAGCAGCCAGCAGGGCGGGAAAGGAGATACGCAGTATTTT CASSQQGGKGDTQYF
TRBJ2-7 TRBV5-4 . . TGTGCCACCCATGACAGAAAGGCCGAGCAGTACTTC CATHDRKAEQYF
TRBJ2-7 TRBV5-4 . . TGTGCCAGCAGCTTGGCGAAAAACTCCGACGAGCAGTACTTC CASSLAKNSDEQYF
TRBJ2-7 TRBV5-1 . . TGCGCCAGCAGTAGGGAGACCTACGAGCAGTACTTC CASSRETYEQYF